Shown below are 16 T cell receptor beta chains from a single sample sequenced in a study of T cells in Graves' hyperthyroidism and ophthalmopathy. Amplified regions were TCR beta CDR3 sequences from RNA transcripts. TCR CDR3 regions were first amplified by RT-PCR with HTBI primers. TCRdb reprocessed the multiplex PCR reads with MiXCR, giving one entry per CDR3 protein. The table lists just under 750,000 distinct CDR3 sequences, under 45% of them singletons. Sequencing input: blood. The receptors derive from a woman in her 40s with Graves' hyperthyroidism.

There are many counts of this clonotype. The rearrangement links TRBV29-1 to TRBJ2-7; 14 positions match TRBD2. The CDR3 extends over 14 amino acids. Germline CDR1 reads SQVTM; CDR2 reads ANQGSEA. V lost 7 bases, J lost 2 bases, and 4 bases stayed unmatched. The CDR3 DNA is TGCAGCGCCGAGACTAGCGGGAGGGCCTACGAGCAGTACTTC. Encoded protein: CSAETSGRAYEQYF.

The gene calls are TRBV28 and TRBJ1-1, with D unresolved. Germline V gene lookup returns CDR1 MDHEN and CDR2 SYDVKM. This CDR3 region has 13 residues. V gave up 5 bases and J gave up 0 bases, with 7 bases separating them. This CDR3 reads CASSPWLNTEAFF. CDR3 nucleotides: TGTGCCAGCAGTCCCTGGTTGAACACTGAAGCTTTCTTT.

J is TRBJ2-6 and V is TRBV5-1; 7 bases agree with TRBD1. Germline V gene data show CDR1 as SGHRS and CDR2 as YFSETQ. The CDR3 is 16 residues long. Unmatched junction bases numbered 10, after V lost 4 bases and J lost 6 bases. The CDR3 sequence: CASSTDRARAANVLTF. CDR3 nucleotide sequence: TGCGCCAGCAGCACTGACAGGGCCCGTGCGGCCAACGTCCTGACTTTC.

The chain recombines TRBV5-8 with TRBJ1-2, with D maybe TRBD1 (6 bases). Germline CDR1 is SGHTS and CDR2 is YDEGEE. V was shortened by 4 bases and J by 13 bases, with 17 bases between the two germline ends. The CDR3 length is 12 residues. The CDR3, as DNA: TGTGCCAGCAGCCCCCGGGGGGGCCGTGGCACCTTC. This codes for CASSPRGGRGTF. The full variable domain, in which reference TRBV5-8 and TRBJ1-2 provide the parts outside the CDR3, is EAGVTQSPTHLIKTRGQQATLRCSPISGHTSVYWYQQALGLGLQFLLWYDEGEERNRGNFPPRFSGRQFPNYSSELNVNALELEDSALYLCASSPRGGRGTFGSGTRLTVV.

V usage is TRBV7-9 and J usage is TRBJ1-2; possibly TRBD1 for D (6 bases). In germline, CDR1 is SEHNR, CDR2 FQNEAQ (reference sequence). The CDR3 is 15 residues long. The V end lost 5 bases, the J end lost 3 bases, and 16 bases lay between the germline ends. Here the CDR3 reads CASSPRTAGDYGYTF. CDR3 bases: TGTGCCAGCAGCCCCCGGACAGCCGGGGACTATGGCTACACCTTC.

This clonotype was detected a few times. The V and J genes are TRBV24-1 and TRBJ1-2; unclear D gene. V dropped 3 bases and J dropped 7 bases, with 11 bases sitting between them. The V gene's germline CDR1 is KGHDR and CDR2 SFDVKD. CDR3 size: 13 residues. CDR3 nucleotide sequence: TGTGCCACCAGTGATCCAGAAGAACGTGGCTACACCTTC. It specifies CATSDPEERGYTF.

Remarks on this clonotype: This clone may be a read error of a much larger clone one base away. V usage is TRBV7-2 and J usage is TRBJ2-7, with D perhaps TRBD1 (6 bases). This CDR3 is built from 15 residues. Germline assignment: CDR1 SGHTA and CDR2 FQGNSA. The V end was cut by 1 base, the J end by 7 bases, with 17 bases between. The CDR3 sequence is CTSSLGGRTVGEQYF. Written as DNA, the CDR3 is TGTACCAGCAGCTTAGGGGGGCGGACAGTCGGGGAGCAGTACTTC. Full variable domain (missing parts from reference TRBV7-2 and TRBJ2-7): GAGVSQSPSNKVTEKGKDVELRCDPISGHTALYWYRQSLGQGLEFLIYFQGNSAPDKSGLPSDRFSAERTGGSVSTLTIQRTQQEDSAVYLCTSSLGGRTVGEQYFGPGTRLTVT.

Many counts were recorded for this clonotype. The chain joins TRBV7-2 to TRBJ2-7; D perhaps matches TRBD2 (6 bases). V lost 1 base and J 0 bases, leaving 10 bases between the germline ends. Per the germline V gene, CDR1 is SGHTA and CDR2 is FQGNSA. CDR3 length: 15 amino acids. CDR3 sequence: CASSLGGTHSYEQYF. CDR3 nucleotide sequence: TGTGCCAGCAGCTTAGGGGGGACTCACTCCTACGAGCAGTACTTC.

The CDR3, as DNA: TGTGCCAGCAGCCTTGAGCGGACACCCTACGAGCAGTACTTC. It is translated as CASSLERTPYEQYF. The J gene is TRBJ2-7, the V gene TRBV6-5; D tentatively fits TRBD1 or TRBD2 (5 bases each). V dropped 6 bases and J dropped 2 bases, with 14 bases sitting between them. Germline V gene lookup returns CDR1 MNHEY and CDR2 SVGAGI. The CDR3 consists of 14 residues.

This clonotype has only a few counts. V is TRBV2 and J is TRBJ2-3; D uncertain. There are 12 residues in the CDR3. Trimming took 8 bases from V and 4 from J, leaving 10 bases between them. The germline V gene has CDR1 SNHLY and CDR2 FYNNEI. CDR3 in DNA: TGTGCCAGCCACGCCAATTCAGATACGCAGTATTTT. Encoded protein: CASHANSDTQYF. The full variable domain, its missing parts supplied by reference TRBV2 and TRBJ2-3, is EPEVTQTPSHQVTQMGQEVILRCVPISNHLYFYWYRQILGQKVEFLVSFYNNEISEKSEIFDDQFSVERPDGSNFTLKIRSTKLEDSAMYFCASHANSDTQYFGPGTRLTVL.

This clonotype came up many times. This chain connects TRBV7-2 to TRBJ2-7; 11 nucleotides align to TRBD2. The V gene end was trimmed by 1 base and the J gene end by 5 bases; junction bases not matched to a gene: 7. The CDR3 totals 16 residues. Germline V gene data show CDR1 as SGHTA and CDR2 as FQGNSA. CDR3 in DNA: TGTGCCAGCAGCTTAGATATAGCGGGAGGGAACGACGAGCAGTACTTC. This sequence encodes CASSLDIAGGNDEQYF.

This clonotype was seen more than once but under ten times. As DNA, the CDR3 is TGTGCCAGCAGCGTTACATGGAGTTGGGATGGCTACACCTTC. Its translation: CASSVTWSWDGYTF. This chain connects TRBV28 to TRBJ1-2; D is ambiguous. V shed 6 bases and J shed 6 bases, with 17 bases lying between them. The CDR3 covers 14 residues. Germline V gene lookup returns CDR1 MDHEN and CDR2 SYDVKM.

This clonotype was counted a single time. The CDR3 loop is CASSSRGGMGTDTQYF. The CDR3 DNA sequence: TGTGCCAGCAGCTCCCGAGGAGGGATGGGCACAGATACGCAGTATTTT. The chain has TRBV7-6 and TRBJ2-3; TRBD2 might be the D (6 bases). The CDR3 extends over 16 amino acids. Looked up from germline, CDR1 is SGHVS and CDR2 is FNYEAQ. V dropped 4 bases and J dropped 1 base, with 15 bases sitting between them.

This chain links TRBV5-5 with TRBJ2-5; 10 bases match TRBD2. Per germline, CDR1 SGHKS and CDR2 YYEKEE (reference sequence). The V segment lost 3 bases and the J segment 4 bases; nucleotides outside the gene matches: 12. The CDR3 length is 17 residues. CDR3: CASSSVTEAGGGETQYF. CDR3 nucleotides: TGTGCCAGCAGCTCCGTAACCGAAGCGGGAGGGGGAGAGACCCAGTACTTC.

This chain connects TRBV11-2 to TRBJ2-5; no reliable D call. V was pared by 1 base and J by 2 bases, with 20 bases between. This CDR3 spans 18 amino acids. Germline V gives CDR1 SGHAT, CDR2 FQNNGV. CDR3 sequence reads: CASSLGPPGRRLQETQYF. In DNA form, the CDR3 reads TGTGCCAGCAGCTTAGGACCCCCCGGCAGGAGACTTCAAGAGACCCAGTACTTC.

This clonotype appeared a few times. This chain connects TRBV7-9 to TRBJ1-1; no definite D call. V lost 5 bases and J 7 bases, leaving 14 bases between the germline ends. The CDR3 loop spans 13 amino acids. Germline CDR1 and CDR2: SEHNR and FQNEAQ (reference sequence). CDR3 in amino acids: CASSLARVGEAFF. CDR3 in DNA: TGTGCCAGCAGCCTGGCTCGGGTCGGTGAAGCTTTCTTT.